This T cell receptor (beta chain) was retrieved from a study of cytomegalovirus exposure and HLA in healthy donors (dated by TCRdb to the late 2010s). Background for the entire study: An earlier analysis of about 530 of the donors reported approximately 260 Gb of sequence data and 95 million to 140 million unique TCR beta sequences obtained from approximately 180 million T cells. Several DR-DQ haplotypes were handled as single units for association and clustering because linkage in the cohort was strong. A later genetic analysis took genome-wide SNP genotypes for about 55% of the 666 donors and used that subset as a discovery cohort. An early release that covered roughly 600 HLA-typed donors contained approximately 320 gigabases of sequencing data and 85 million to 100 million unique TCR sequences. The study aimed to test whether signatures of past pathogen exposure could be identified by cataloging public T cell receptors. In an earlier analysis of roughly 600 of the donors, high-throughput TCR beta sequencing was used to judge whether each TCR beta V gene segment behaved as functional or pseudogenic. All discovery cohort repertoires had been generated using a single sequencing platform. In a later analysis, previously published TCR beta repertoires from about 670 donors were re-analyzed and high-resolution HLA genotyping was added so that TCR occurrence patterns could be studied. Of the 350 to 400 genotyped donors, around 81% fell in the genetic ancestry cluster associated with self-reported Caucasian donors. Both class I and class II loci were covered by HLA typing, at four-digit resolution. Typing coverage differed by locus: A, B, C, DRB1 and DQB1 were typed in roughly 620-630 donors, DQA1 in around 500, DPA1 in approximately 600, and DPB1 in around 490. The study used immunosequencing to profile the T cell repertoires of approximately 650 subjects and linked those repertoires to cytomegalovirus serostatus. Donor age, sex, ethnicity and CMV serostatus were compiled together with the repertoire data. High-throughput TCR immunosequencing, statistical association of individual TCRs with disease status, and machine learning were combined to predict cytomegalovirus infection status. On average, roughly 240,000 unique TCR beta nucleotide sequences were sequenced per donor among 398 genotyped donors of the cohort, with about 19% of those sequences being non-productive. Besides the first cohort of about 730 subjects, a separate validation cohort made up of roughly 120 different subjects was used. In the later analysis, no new phenotypic data were used to find candidate immune exposures; instead, reliance was placed on TCR beta sequences and their occurrence across donors. Overall study outcomes, separate from this receptor: The sequencing pipeline was judged likely to have produced a cluster of highly shared sequence variants as a technical artifact. A later analysis associated around 16,000 TCR beta sequences with specific HLA alleles at a false discovery rate of 0.05. Because counts were too low, under 20 rarely observed V segments, including chromosome 9 orphons, were left out of the earlier analysis of about 500 of the donors. The classifier was reported to diagnose cytomegalovirus status with high specificity and sensitivity in both the original and validation cohorts. An earlier analysis of approximately 530 of the donors showed that most TCR beta V segments appeared in productive rearrangements either about 87% or about 30% of the time, which broadly matched IMGT annotations. In a later analysis, TCR association rates were found to vary across HLA loci, with the most associated TCRs seen for DRB1 alleles and the fewest for HLA-C alleles. In vitro tests confirmed that three of the cytomegalovirus-associated TCR beta chains recognize cytomegalovirus antigens. Most TCR sequences were observed very rarely across donors, whereas some public TCRs were present in many individuals. Sequencing depth was assumed to be roughly uniform across donors in the presence/absence analyses, though that assumption may not hold. A further reported finding was that TCR beta sequences accurately predicted the HLA-A and HLA-B alleles for most subjects in the first cohort. Compared with the approximately 720-donor mean, donors in an Asian-associated ancestry cluster had fewer N-insertions in productive TCRs, according to a later genetic analysis. Correlated functional status among segregating V segments might be attributable to linkage disequilibrium, but an unknown experimental factor could not be ruled out. Because the 87-base-pair reads could not distinguish some IMGT-functional V segments, including TRBV6-2 and TRBV6-3, those segments were excluded. According to a later analysis, most CMV-associated TCR beta chains appeared to be HLA-restricted, and the HLA associations seemed to be driven largely by CMV exposure. According to a later analysis, parvovirus B19, influenza, CMV and Epstein-Barr virus appeared linked to several top co-occurrence clusters. V-gene and J-gene trimming of TCR beta chains was associated with a missense DCLRE1C variant in a later genetic analysis, and the association was replicated in an independent cohort. CMV serostatus was the only immune exposure information available for the cohort. When HLA alleles, especially DR and DQ, strongly co-occurred, attributing TCR associations to individual alleles was difficult. According to the authors, the approach could potentially be generalized to other disease states and immunological phenotypes. Because HLA typing was unavailable for some donors at each locus, only the typed subset was used in association tests. A total of 164 TCR beta chains were listed by the study as associated with cytomegalovirus. A later analysis found that HLA-associated TCR beta chains were more clonally expanded and had lower generation probabilities than equally common non-associated chains. The cohort was sequenced for TCR beta chains only, and without alpha or paired-chain data the features that could be detected were limited.

Library method: the immunoSEQ multiplex PCR assay. For the multiplex PCR, a mixture combining 60 forward primers for TCR Vbeta segments and 13 reverse primers for TCR Jbeta segments was used. The CDR3 region of rearranged TCR beta genes was amplified from genomic DNA by a multiplex PCR assay. Amplified TCR beta libraries were sequenced as 87-base-pair reads on the Illumina HiSeq System. Turning to the authors' computational methods: In a later analysis, some 80 million unique TCR beta chains were counted across the 500 to 850 repertoires, and approximately 9.9 million of these chains were shared by at least two donors. A nearest-neighbor algorithm error-corrected the raw reads and collapsed the reads into unique sequences, merging closely related sequences to remove PCR and sequencing errors. To assign V, D and J gene segments, CDR3 sequences were aligned to IMGT reference sequences. For a sequence to be retained, at least a six-nucleotide match to both a V gene segment and a J gene segment was required. A rearrangement was called productive if the CDR3 had no stop codons and remained in frame with V and J, and every other rearrangement was called non-productive. CDR3 was defined by IMGT convention, running from the second conserved V-encoded cysteine to the conserved J-encoded phenylalanine. The earlier analysis of 587 of the donors excluded any sequence lacking an unambiguous match to a single V gene segment. An earlier analysis of fewer than 750 of the donors classified V segments as functional when productive rearrangements were above 56.7% and as segregating when the standard deviation between donors was above 5%. A statistical classification framework was developed to diagnose cytomegalovirus status using the catalog of TCR beta chain sequences. In a later analysis, TCR nucleotide sequences were compared against IMGT/GENE-DB human TR gene sequences so that V and J genes could be assigned. Using the TCRdist pipeline, a later analysis assigned CDR3 sequences along with most-parsimonious VDJ recombination scenarios. In a later analysis, each TCR beta chain was defined by its CDR3 amino acid sequence together with its V-gene family, and reads lacking a unique V-gene family were excluded. As a way to deal with suspected cross-contamination and a sequencing artifact, a later analysis dropped over 550 nucleotide sequences that were highly shared and had low generation probability. A later analysis calculated a clonal expansion index for each public chain from normalized within-repertoire ranks of inferred template counts. Generation probabilities in a later analysis came from a VDJ recombination model fitted to out-of-frame rearrangements, and those results were checked against IGoR. In a later analysis, hypergeometric tests were used to score TCR-TCR, TCR-HLA and TCR-CMV co-occurrence, with a repertoire-size bias correction applied to TCR pairs. In a later analysis, false discovery rates were estimated by permuting HLA or CMV assignments 20 times. A later analysis grouped co-occurring TCRs with DBSCAN, adding TCRdist sequence similarity when clustering within HLA-allele-positive subsets. Repertoires with fewer than 30,000 or more than 120,000 public chains were left out of co-occurrence clustering, as were about five repertoires with anomalous nucleotide sharing. TCRdb obtained this table from immuneACCESS and retained in-frame rearrangements with V and J assigned. These tables miss some clones; where compared with another copy, unresolved V genes account for less than half of the shortfall, and the remainder is unexplained. V and J calls and clone size are as listed in that table; D and trimming were resolved from the DNA. The sample table records roughly 30,000 clones. The top ten hold around 3.5% of the sample.

About this clone: This receptor's antigen is unknown.

Trimming removed 1 base from V and 5 bases from J, leaving 9 bases between the germline ends. The germline V gene encodes CDR1 SGHRS and CDR2 YFSETQ. The CDR3 has 13 amino acids, counting the end cysteine and phenylalanine. Only the CDR3 region is kept as DNA, spanning 39 bases read in frame from base 1. In total, fewer than 750 healthy bone marrow donors made up the cohort. At the time of sampling, every cohort member was nominally healthy, though immune exposures that went unrecorded were likely present. The donor tested CMV seropositive, placing the donor among the approximately 290 seropositive members of the cohort. Every donor gave a peripheral blood sample, and the peripheral blood mononuclear cells from that sample were used for TCR beta sequencing. The Qiagen DNeasy Blood Extraction Kit was used to extract genomic DNA from the blood cell samples.

The V and J segments used are TRBV5-1 and TRBJ2-5; the D gene is not confidently resolved. This TCR came from a woman aged 40 to 55 in good health and CMV-seropositive. The sample taken for sequencing was PBMCs. The CDR3 loop reads CASSLYPRETQYF. The DNA sequence is TGCGCCAGCAGCTTGTACCCCAGGGAGACCCAGTACTTC.